The 16 T cell receptor beta chains below were found in one sample sequenced in a study of cytomegalovirus exposure and HLA in healthy donors. Primers included in the PCR were 60 Vbeta and 13 Jbeta primers. Assay used: immunoSEQ multiplex PCR; TCRdb lists only in-frame clones, some missing. In the table there are roughly 120,000 clones, around 75% of which are singletons. Material: PBMCs. The receptors stem from a woman aged 18-29 years in good health and CMV-seronegative.

There are a few counts of this clone. The chain combines TRBV11-2 with TRBJ1-5, with D unclear. Germline V CDR1 and CDR2: SGHAT, FQNNGV. The V end was cut by 9 bases, the J end by 6 bases, with 15 bases between. This CDR3 is built from 13 residues. The CDR3 region is CASSLSRGQPQHF. In nucleotides, the CDR3 is TGTGCCAGTAGTCTCTCTCGTGGTCAGCCCCAGCATTTT.

This chain connects TRBV28 to TRBJ2-3, with D perhaps matching TRBD2 (7 bases). This CDR3 has 15 amino acids. V was clipped by 6 bases and J by 2 bases, with 15 bases between them. In germline, CDR1 is MDHEN, CDR2 SYDVKM. CDR3 loop: CASSKRGGFTDTQYF. CDR3 sequence (DNA): TGTGCCAGCAGCAAAAGGGGGGGTTTCACAGATACGCAGTATTTT. The full variable domain, rest sourced from reference TRBV28 and TRBJ2-3, is DVKVTQSSRYLVKRTGEKVFLECVQDMDHENMFWYRQDPGLGLRLIYFSYDVKMKEKGDIPEGYSVSREKKERFSLILESASTNQTSMYLCASSKRGGFTDTQYFGPGTRLTVL.

The chain is built from TRBV5-1 and TRBJ1-1; 7 positions match TRBD1. The V segment lost 4 bases and the J segment 7 bases; nucleotides outside the gene matches: 7. The CDR3 has 13 residues. Per the germline V gene, CDR1 is SGHRS and CDR2 is YFSETQ. As DNA, the CDR3 is TGCGCCAGCAGCCAGACTGGACAGGTTGAAGCTTTCTTT. This translates into CASSQTGQVEAFF.

This clone was seen a few times. The rearrangement links TRBV7-9 to TRBJ2-1, with TRBD2 matching 14 bases. Trimming took 4 bases from V and 2 from J; bases not matched to a gene: 10. The CDR3 is made up of 19 amino acids. Germline V gives CDR1 SEHNR, CDR2 FQNEAQ (reference sequence). CDR3: CASSSPGLAGAKTYNEQFF. CDR3 nucleotide sequence: TGTGCCAGCAGCTCACCGGGACTAGCGGGGGCGAAAACCTACAATGAGCAGTTCTTC.

The chain carries TRBV19 and TRBJ1-2; possible D gene TRBD1, 5 bases. The CDR3 totals 11 residues. Looked up from germline, CDR1 is LNHDA and CDR2 is SQIVND (reference sequence). The V end lost 10 bases, the J end lost 7 bases, and 13 bases lay between the germline ends. Written as DNA, the CDR3 is TGTGCCATTACCTCAGGGTTTGGCTACACCTTC. It specifies CAITSGFGYTF.

V is TRBV5-6 and J is TRBJ1-1; TRBD1 matches at 9 bases. This CDR3 is built from 16 residues. The V and J ends lost 2 bases and 1 base, in that order; junction bases with no gene match: 6. Per the germline V gene, CDR1 is SGHDT and CDR2 is YYEEEE. CDR3: CASSFAGQGPNTEAFF. The CDR3 nucleotides are TGTGCCAGCAGCTTCGCAGGACAGGGGCCGAACACTGAAGCTTTCTTT. The variable domain in full, with the rest retrieved from reference TRBV5-6 and TRBJ1-1, is DAGVTQSPTHLIKTRGQQVTLRCSPKSGHDTVSWYQQALGQGPQFIFQYYEEEERQRGNFPDRFSGHQFPNYSSELNVNALLLGDSALYLCASSFAGQGPNTEAFFGQGTRLTVV.

The chain carries TRBV30 and TRBJ1-5, with 9 bases identical to TRBD1. This CDR3 has 16 amino acids. Germline loops: CDR1 GTSNPN, CDR2 SVGIG (reference sequence). Trimming cost V 4 bases and J 6 bases; bases outside gene matches: 13. The chain's CDR3 is CAWTGQGFSPGQPQHF. CDR3 sequence (DNA): TGTGCCTGGACGGGACAGGGTTTTTCCCCCGGTCAGCCCCAGCATTTT.

The chain carries TRBV11-3 and TRBJ2-2; D may be TRBD1 (5 bases). Trimming cost V 5 bases and J 6 bases, with 13 bases left between them. The CDR3 is 14 amino acids. The germline gives CDR1 SGHNT, CDR2 YENEEA. CDR3 DNA sequence: TGTGCCAGCAGCCAGAAAAACAGGCCCGGGGAGCTGTTTTTT. Its protein is CASSQKNRPGELFF.

V gene TRBV6-5 combines with J gene TRBJ1-2, with 7 bases lining up with TRBD1. The CDR3 extends over 14 amino acids. Germline loops: CDR1 MNHEY, CDR2 SVGAGI. V trimming: 6 bases; J trimming: 2 bases; junction bases outside the gene matches: 6. The CDR3 region is CASRTVTGNYGYTF. The CDR3 region has the DNA TGTGCCAGCAGGACCGTGACAGGGAACTATGGCTACACCTTC.

This clone showed up just once. The chain recombines TRBV25-1 with TRBJ2-7; D not resolved. The CDR3 loop spans 11 amino acids. Per the germline V gene, CDR1 is MGHDK and CDR2 is SYGVNS. The V gene lost 8 bases and the J gene lost 3 bases, with 8 bases spanning the gap. The CDR3 spells CASSLGYEQYF. Here the CDR3 DNA reads TGTGCCAGCTCCCTCGGCTACGAGCAGTACTTC.

CDR3 coding DNA: TGTGCCAGCAGTGGTGGGAGGGACATCCCAGTCAGAGCTTTCTTT. Residues: CASSGGRDIPVRAFF. V gene TRBV6-1 combines with J gene TRBJ1-1, with D maybe TRBD1 (6 bases). Germline V gives CDR1 MNHNS, CDR2 SASEGT. Trimming stripped 4 bases from V and 10 bases from J, with 22 bases between. This CDR3 comprises 15 residues.

This clone was detected only once. CDR3 bases: TGCAGCGCCGAGGGACAGCCGAACACTGAAGCTTTCTTT. Translation: CSAEGQPNTEAFF. This sequence joins TRBV29-1 and TRBJ1-1, with 7 bases lining up with TRBD1. The CDR3 sequence is 13 residues long. The V segment lost 7 bases and the J segment 1 base; nucleotides outside the gene matches: 6. Germline CDR1 SQVTM, CDR2 ANQGSEA.

This clone was counted a single time. V is TRBV5-6 and J is TRBJ1-4; 9 bases agree with TRBD1. The CDR3 totals 15 residues. CDR1 SGHDT and CDR2 YYEEEE come from the germline V gene. V shed 0 bases and J 7 bases; nucleotides not matched to a gene: 4. CDR3 sequence: CASSLANRGPEKLFF. The CDR3, as DNA: TGTGCCAGCAGCTTGGCCAACAGGGGGCCTGAAAAACTGTTTTTT.

This chain links TRBV30 with TRBJ2-3, with D maybe TRBD1 (6 bases). The ends were cut back, 8 bases at V and 6 bases at J, with 12 bases in the middle. Germline V lookup: CDR1 GTSNPN, CDR2 SVGIG (reference sequence). This CDR3 is 11 amino acids long. The CDR3 spells CARQGRDTQYF. The CDR3 nucleotides read TGTGCCCGCCAGGGGCGGGATACGCAGTATTTT. Full variable domain (remainder filled in from reference TRBV30 and TRBJ2-3): SQTIHQWPATLVQPVGSPLSLECTVEGTSNPNLYWYRQAAGRGLQLLFYSVGIGQISSEVPQNLSASRPQDRQFILSSKKLLLSDSGFYLCARQGRDTQYFGPGTRLTVL.

The chain employs TRBV5-1 and TRBJ1-6; D remains unclear. The CDR3 loop spans 14 amino acids. Deletions cut 0 bases from V and 14 bases from J, with 15 bases between. From germline, CDR1 is SGHRS and CDR2 YFSETQ. In DNA, the CDR3 is TGCGCCAGCAGCTTGGAGCGAAGAGGAGGGTCCCTCCACTTT. Encoded protein: CASSLERRGGSLHF.

The gene calls are TRBV19 and TRBJ2-1, with 11 nucleotides matching TRBD2. Germline CDR1 LNHDA, CDR2 SQIVND (reference sequence). Trimming removed 9 bases from V and 6 bases from J; junction bases left unmatched: 4. The CDR3 contains 13 residues. DNA of the CDR3: TGTGCCAGCAGTCTAGCGGGGGGCAATGAGCAGTTCTTC. Protein: CASSLAGGNEQFF. Looking up the rest from reference TRBV19 and TRBJ2-1 gives the full variable domain: DGGITQSPKYLFRKEGQNVTLSCEQNLNHDAMYWYRQDPGQGLRLIYYSQIVNDFQKGDIAEGYSVSREKKESFPLTVTSAQKNPTAFYLCASSLAGGNEQFFGPGTRLTVL.